The 2 T cell receptor beta chains in this list originate from one sample, sequenced in a study of T cell responses to AZD1222 COVID-19 vaccine. Produced via immunoSEQ multiplex PCR; TCRdb's table is partial and in-frame only. This sample has some 100,000 clones, with roughly 91% found just once. This material consisted of peripheral blood, taken on day 0 of AZD1222 vaccination. The source is an adult in good health.

CDR3 in DNA: TGTGCCAGCTCACCCCGATCGACAGGTACCTATCAGCCCCAGCATTTT. Protein: CASSPRSTGTYQPQHF. The chain is built from TRBV18 and TRBJ1-5; D might be TRBD1 (6 bases). The CDR3 sequence is 16 residues long. Deletions cut 3 bases from V and 5 bases from J, with 17 bases between. CDR1 and CDR2 from the germline V gene are KGHSH and LQKENI.

V gene TRBV6-2 or TRBV6-3 combines with J gene TRBJ2-1; 9 bases agree with TRBD2. The CDR3 extends over 15 amino acids. Germline values: CDR1 MNHEY, CDR2 SVGEGT. J lost 7 bases, V lost 6 bases, and 10 bases had no gene match. CDR3 sequence (DNA): TGTGCCAGCAGCCGCTGGCGGGGGGGCCGGAATGAGCAGTTCTTC. This translates into CASSRWRGGRNEQFF.